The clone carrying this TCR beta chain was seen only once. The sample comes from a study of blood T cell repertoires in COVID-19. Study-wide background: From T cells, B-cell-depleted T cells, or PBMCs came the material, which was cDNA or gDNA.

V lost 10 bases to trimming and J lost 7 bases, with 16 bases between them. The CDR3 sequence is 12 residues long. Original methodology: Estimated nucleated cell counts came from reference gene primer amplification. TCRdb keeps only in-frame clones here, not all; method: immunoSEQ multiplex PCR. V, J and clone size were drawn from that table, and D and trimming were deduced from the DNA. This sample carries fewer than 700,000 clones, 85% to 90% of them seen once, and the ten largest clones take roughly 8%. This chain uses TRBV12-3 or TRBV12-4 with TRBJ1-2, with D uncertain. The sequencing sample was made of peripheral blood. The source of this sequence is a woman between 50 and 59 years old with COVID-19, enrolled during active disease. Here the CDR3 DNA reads TGTGCCAACACGAGAACGGCGGTTGGCTACACCTTC. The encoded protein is CANTRTAVGYTF.